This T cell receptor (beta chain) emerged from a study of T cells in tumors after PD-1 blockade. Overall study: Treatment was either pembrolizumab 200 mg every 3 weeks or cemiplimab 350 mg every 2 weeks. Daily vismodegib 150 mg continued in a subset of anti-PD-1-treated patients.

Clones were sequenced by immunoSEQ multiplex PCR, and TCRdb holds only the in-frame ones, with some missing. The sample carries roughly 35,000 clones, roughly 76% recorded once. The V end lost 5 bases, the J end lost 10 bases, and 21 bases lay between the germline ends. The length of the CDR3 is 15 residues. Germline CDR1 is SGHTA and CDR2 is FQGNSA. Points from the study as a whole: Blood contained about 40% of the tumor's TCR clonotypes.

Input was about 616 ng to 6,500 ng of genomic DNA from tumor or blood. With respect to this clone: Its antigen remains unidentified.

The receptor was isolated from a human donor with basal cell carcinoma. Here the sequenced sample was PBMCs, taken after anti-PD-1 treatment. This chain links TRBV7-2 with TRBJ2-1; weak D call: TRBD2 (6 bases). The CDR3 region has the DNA TGTGCCAGCAGCATAAGGGGACTGGGGGAAAGGGAGCAGTTCTTC. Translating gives CASSIRGLGEREQFF.